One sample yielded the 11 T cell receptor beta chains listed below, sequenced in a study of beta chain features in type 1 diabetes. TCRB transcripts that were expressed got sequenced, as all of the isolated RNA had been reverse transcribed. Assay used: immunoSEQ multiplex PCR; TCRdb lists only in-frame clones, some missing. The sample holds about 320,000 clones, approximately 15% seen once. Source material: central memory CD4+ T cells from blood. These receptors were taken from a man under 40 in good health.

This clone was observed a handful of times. The CDR3 loop is CASSSRESGGYTF. In DNA, the CDR3 is TGTGCCAGCAGCTCCAGGGAATCAGGAGGCTACACCTTC. The gene calls are TRBV7-2 and TRBJ1-2, with D maybe TRBD1 (5 bases). The CDR3 is 13 residues long. Germline V gene lookup returns CDR1 SGHTA and CDR2 FQGNSA. Trimming removed 4 bases from V and 8 bases from J, with 14 bases in between. The variable domain in full, completed from reference TRBV7-2 and TRBJ1-2, reads GAGVSQSPSNKVTEKGKDVELRCDPISGHTALYWYRQSLGQGLEFLIYFQGNSAPDKSGLPSDRFSAERTGGSVSTLTIQRTQQEDSAVYLCASSSRESGGYTFGSGTRLTVV.

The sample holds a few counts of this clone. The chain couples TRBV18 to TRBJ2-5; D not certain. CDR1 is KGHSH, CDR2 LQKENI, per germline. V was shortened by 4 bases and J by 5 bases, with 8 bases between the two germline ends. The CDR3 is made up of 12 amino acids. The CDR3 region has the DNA TGTGCCAGCTCACAATCAAGGGAGACCCAGTACTTC. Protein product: CASSQSRETQYF. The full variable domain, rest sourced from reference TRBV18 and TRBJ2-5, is NAGVMQNPRHLVRRRGQEARLRCSPMKGHSHVYWYRQLPEEGLKFMVYLQKENIIDESGMPKERFSAEFPKEGPSILRIQQVVRGDSAAYFCASSQSRETQYFGPGTRLLVL.

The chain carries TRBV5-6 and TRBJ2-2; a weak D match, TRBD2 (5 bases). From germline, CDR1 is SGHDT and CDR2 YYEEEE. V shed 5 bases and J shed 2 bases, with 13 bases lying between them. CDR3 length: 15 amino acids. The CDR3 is CASRLDSRNTGELFF. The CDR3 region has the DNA TGTGCCAGCAGACTGGACTCCAGAAACACCGGGGAGCTGTTTTTT.

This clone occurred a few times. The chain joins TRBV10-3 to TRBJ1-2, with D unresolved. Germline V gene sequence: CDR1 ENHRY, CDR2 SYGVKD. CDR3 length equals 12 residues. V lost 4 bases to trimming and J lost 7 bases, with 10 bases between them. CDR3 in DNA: TGTGCCATCAGTGGGAAGGAGGGTGGCTACACCTTC. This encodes CAISGKEGGYTF.

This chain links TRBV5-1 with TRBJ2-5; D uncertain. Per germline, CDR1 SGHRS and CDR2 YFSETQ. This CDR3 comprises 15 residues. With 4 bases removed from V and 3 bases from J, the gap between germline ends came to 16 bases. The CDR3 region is CASSNLGITEETQYF. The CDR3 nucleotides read TGCGCCAGCAGCAACCTTGGAATTACAGAAGAGACCCAGTACTTC.

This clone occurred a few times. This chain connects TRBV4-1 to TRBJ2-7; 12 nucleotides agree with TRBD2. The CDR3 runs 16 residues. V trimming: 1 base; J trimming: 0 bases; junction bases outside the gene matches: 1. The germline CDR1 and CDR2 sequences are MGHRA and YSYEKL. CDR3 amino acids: CASSQGGLAGSYEQYF. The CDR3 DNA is TGCGCCAGCAGCCAAGGGGGACTAGCGGGCTCCTACGAGCAGTACTTC.

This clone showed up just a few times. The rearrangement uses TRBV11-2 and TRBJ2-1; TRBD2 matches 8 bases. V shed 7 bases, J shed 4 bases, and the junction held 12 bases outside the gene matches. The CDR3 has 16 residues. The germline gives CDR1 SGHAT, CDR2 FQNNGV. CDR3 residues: CASKKWGTRRYNEQFF. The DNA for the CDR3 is TGTGCCAGCAAAAAATGGGGGACTAGGAGATACAATGAGCAGTTCTTC.

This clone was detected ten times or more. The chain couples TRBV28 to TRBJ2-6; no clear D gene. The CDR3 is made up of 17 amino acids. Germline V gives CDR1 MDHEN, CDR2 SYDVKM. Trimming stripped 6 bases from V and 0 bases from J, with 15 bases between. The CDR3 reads CASSLTRGASGANVLTF. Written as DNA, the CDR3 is TGTGCCAGCAGCCTGACTCGAGGCGCCTCTGGGGCCAACGTCCTGACTTTC.

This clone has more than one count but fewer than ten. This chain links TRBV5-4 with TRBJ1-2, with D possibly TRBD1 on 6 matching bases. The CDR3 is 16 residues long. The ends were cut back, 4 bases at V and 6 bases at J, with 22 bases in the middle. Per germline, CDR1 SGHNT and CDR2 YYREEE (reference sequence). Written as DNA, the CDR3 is TGTGCCAGCAGCCTAGTGGGCTCGACAGGCGCGAATGGCTACACCTTC. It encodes CASSLVGSTGANGYTF.

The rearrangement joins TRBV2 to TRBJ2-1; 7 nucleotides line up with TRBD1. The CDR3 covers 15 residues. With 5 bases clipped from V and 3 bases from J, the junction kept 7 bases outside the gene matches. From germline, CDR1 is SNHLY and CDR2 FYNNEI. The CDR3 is CASSKRQGFYNEQFF. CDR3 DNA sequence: TGTGCCAGCAGTAAAAGACAGGGTTTCTACAATGAGCAGTTCTTC.

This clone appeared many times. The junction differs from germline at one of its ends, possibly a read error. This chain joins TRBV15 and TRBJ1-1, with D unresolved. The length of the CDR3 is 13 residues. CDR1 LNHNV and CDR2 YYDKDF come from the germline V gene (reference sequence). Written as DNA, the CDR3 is TGTGCCACCAGCAGAGCGAAGGGCACTGGAGCTTTCTTT. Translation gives CATSRAKGTGAFF.